This T cell receptor beta chain was profiled in a study of vaccination and CD4 T cells after COVID-19. Treatment specified: roughly 10-day PBMC culture with coronavirus spike peptide pools or control peptides (ViraFEST assay). The Oncomine TCR Beta short-read assay generated sequence data from the DNA of cultured CD4+ T cells. TCRdb ran MiXCR on the PCR reads and lists one entry per CDR3 protein. This sample has approximately 12,000 distinct CDR3 sequences, with 25% to 35% found just once. Regarding this clonotype: Its antigen remains unknown.

This sequence originates from a human donor who received a COVID-19 vaccine. The source material was CD4+ T cells from blood, cultured in vitro, sampled before SARS-CoV-2 vaccination.

The CDR3 sequence is CASSYSKGAWGQPQHF. CDR3 in DNA: TGTGCCAGCAGTTACTCGAAGGGGGCGTGGGGTCAGCCCCAGCATTTT. The V gene is TRBV6-5, the J gene TRBJ1-5, with 7 nucleotides matching TRBD1. CDR1 is MNHEY, CDR2 SVGAGI, per germline. V lost 0 bases to trimming and J lost 6 bases; unmatched junction nucleotides: 8. The CDR3 has 16 residues.